This note documents a single T cell receptor (beta chain) sequence. Its matching antigen is unknown. Other DNA sequences within the sample encode an identical CDR3. The CDR3 extends over 14 amino acids. Per the germline V gene, CDR1 is MGHRA and CDR2 is YSYEKL. Deletions cut 2 bases from V and 5 bases from J, with 11 bases between. The data were taken from a study of cytomegalovirus exposure and HLA in healthy donors. Study outcomes and limitations: The authors considered a cluster of highly shared sequence variants likely to be a sequencing artifact. Reportedly, fewer N-insertions than the approximately 700-donor mean appeared in an Asian-associated ancestry cluster in a later analysis. Researchers reported in a later analysis that a missense DCLRE1C variant was tied to TCR beta V- and J-gene trimming. The study had only CMV serostatus as immune exposure information.

The PCR had 60 Vbeta and 13 Jbeta primers. The repertoire was sequenced with immunoSEQ multiplex PCR; TCRdb's copy has only in-frame clones and lacks some. In the table there are over 150,000 clones, about 77% of which are singletons. This TCR derives from a woman aged 45-59 years in good health and CMV-seronegative. The specimen sequenced was PBMCs. This chain uses TRBV4-1 with TRBJ2-3, with D maybe TRBD2 (5 bases). The CDR3 DNA reads as TGCGCCAGCAGCCAACCCACGGGGTTAGATACGCAGTATTTT. Translating it yields CASSQPTGLDTQYF.